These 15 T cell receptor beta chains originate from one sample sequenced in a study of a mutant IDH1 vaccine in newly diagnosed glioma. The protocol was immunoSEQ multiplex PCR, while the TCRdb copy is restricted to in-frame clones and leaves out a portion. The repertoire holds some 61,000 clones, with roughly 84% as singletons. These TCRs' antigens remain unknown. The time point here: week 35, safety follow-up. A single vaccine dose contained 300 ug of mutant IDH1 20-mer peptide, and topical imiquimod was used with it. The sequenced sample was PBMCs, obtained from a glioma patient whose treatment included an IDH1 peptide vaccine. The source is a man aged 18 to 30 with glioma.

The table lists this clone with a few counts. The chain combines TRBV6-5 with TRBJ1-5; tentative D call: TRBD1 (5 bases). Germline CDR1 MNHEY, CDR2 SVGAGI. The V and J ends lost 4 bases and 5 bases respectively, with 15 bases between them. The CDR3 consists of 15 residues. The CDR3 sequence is CASSSWRGIDQPQHF. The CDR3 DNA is TGTGCCAGCAGTTCTTGGAGGGGCATCGATCAGCCCCAGCATTTT.

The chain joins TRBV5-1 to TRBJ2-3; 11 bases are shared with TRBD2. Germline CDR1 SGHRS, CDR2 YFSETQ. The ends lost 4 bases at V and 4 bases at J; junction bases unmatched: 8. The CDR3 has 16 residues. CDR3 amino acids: CASSKAGTSGADTQYF. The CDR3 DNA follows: TGCGCCAGCAGCAAAGCCGGGACTAGCGGCGCAGATACGCAGTATTTT.

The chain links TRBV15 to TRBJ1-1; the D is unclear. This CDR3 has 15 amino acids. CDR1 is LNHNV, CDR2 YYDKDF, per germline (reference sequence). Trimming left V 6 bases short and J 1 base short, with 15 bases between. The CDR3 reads CATSGNKMGNTEAFF. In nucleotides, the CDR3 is TGTGCCACCAGTGGAAACAAGATGGGGAACACTGAAGCTTTCTTT.

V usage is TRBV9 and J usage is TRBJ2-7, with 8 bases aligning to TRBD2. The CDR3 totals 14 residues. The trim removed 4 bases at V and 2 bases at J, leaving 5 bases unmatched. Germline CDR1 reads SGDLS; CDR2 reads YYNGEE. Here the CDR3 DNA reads TGTGCCAGCAGCTTTACTAGCGGACCCTACGAGCAGTACTTC. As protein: CASSFTSGPYEQYF.

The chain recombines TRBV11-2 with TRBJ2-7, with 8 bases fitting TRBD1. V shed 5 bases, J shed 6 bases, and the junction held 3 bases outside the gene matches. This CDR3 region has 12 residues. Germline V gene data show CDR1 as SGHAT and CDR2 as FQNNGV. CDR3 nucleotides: TGTGCCAGCAGCCTACAGGGGGGCGAGCAGTACTTC. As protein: CASSLQGGEQYF.

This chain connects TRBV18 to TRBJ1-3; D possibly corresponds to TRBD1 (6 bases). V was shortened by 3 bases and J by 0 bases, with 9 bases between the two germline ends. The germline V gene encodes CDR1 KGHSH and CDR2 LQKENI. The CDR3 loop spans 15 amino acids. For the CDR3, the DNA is TGTGCCAGCTCACCCCGACAGGACTCTGGAAACACCATATATTTT. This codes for CASSPRQDSGNTIYF.

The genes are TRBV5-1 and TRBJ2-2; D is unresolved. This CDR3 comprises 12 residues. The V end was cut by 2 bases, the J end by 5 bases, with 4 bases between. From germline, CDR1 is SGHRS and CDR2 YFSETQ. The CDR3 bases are TGCGCCAGCAGCTTCTCAACCGGGGAGCTGTTTTTT. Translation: CASSFSTGELFF.

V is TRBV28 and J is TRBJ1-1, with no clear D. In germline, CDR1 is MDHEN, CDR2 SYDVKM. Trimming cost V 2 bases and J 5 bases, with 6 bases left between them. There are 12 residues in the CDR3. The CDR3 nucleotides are TGTGCCAGCAGTTTACCCCCGACTGAAGCTTTCTTT. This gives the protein CASSLPPTEAFF.

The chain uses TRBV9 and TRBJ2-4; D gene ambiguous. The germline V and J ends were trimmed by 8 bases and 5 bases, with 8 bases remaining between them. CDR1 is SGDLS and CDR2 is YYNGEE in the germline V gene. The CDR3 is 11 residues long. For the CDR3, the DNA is TGTGCCAGTGGAAAGGAAAACATTCAGTACTTC. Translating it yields CASGKENIQYF.

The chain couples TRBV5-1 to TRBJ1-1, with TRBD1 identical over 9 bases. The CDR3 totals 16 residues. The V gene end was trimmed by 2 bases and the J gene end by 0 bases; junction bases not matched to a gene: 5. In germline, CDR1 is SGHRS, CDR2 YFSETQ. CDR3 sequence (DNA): TGCGCCAGCAGCTTCGACAGGGGGGTCATGAACACTGAAGCTTTCTTT. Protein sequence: CASSFDRGVMNTEAFF.

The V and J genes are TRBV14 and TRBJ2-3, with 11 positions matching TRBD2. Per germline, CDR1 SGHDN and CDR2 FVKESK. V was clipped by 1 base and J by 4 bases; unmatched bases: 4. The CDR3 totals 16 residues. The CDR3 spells CASSQGTSGGADTQYF. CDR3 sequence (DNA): TGTGCCAGCAGCCAAGGAACTAGCGGGGGCGCAGATACGCAGTATTTT.

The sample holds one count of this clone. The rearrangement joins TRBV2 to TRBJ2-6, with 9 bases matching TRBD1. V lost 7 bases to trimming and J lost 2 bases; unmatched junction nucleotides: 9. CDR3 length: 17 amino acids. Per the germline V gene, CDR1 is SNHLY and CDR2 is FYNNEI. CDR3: CASIRTGVAPGANVLTF. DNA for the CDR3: TGTGCCAGCATTCGGACAGGGGTCGCCCCTGGGGCCAACGTCCTGACTTTC.

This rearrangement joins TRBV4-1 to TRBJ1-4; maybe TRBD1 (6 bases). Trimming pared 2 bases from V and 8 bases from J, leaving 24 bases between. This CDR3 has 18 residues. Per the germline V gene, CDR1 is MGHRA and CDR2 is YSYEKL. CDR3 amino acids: CASSQPVRPAGQREKLFF. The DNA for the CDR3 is TGCGCCAGCAGCCAACCGGTTCGGCCTGCGGGACAAAGGGAAAAACTGTTTTTT.

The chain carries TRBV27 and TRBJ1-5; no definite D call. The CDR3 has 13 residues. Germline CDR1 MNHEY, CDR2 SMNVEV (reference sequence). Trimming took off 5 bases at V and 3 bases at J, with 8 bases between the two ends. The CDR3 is CASSPASNQPQHF. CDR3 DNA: TGTGCCAGCAGTCCTGCTTCCAATCAGCCCCAGCATTTT.

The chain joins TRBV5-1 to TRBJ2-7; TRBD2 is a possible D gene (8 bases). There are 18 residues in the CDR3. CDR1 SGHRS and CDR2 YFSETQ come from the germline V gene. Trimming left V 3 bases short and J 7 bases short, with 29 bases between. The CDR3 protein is CASSSPGHSRQGGGEQYF. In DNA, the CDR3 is TGCGCCAGCAGCTCCCCGGGACATTCTCGACAGGGCGGGGGGGAGCAGTACTTC.